This passage covers 3 T cell receptor beta chains from one sample sequenced in a study of T-cell reconstitution after alpha-beta-depleted transplantation in children. A TCRbeta library incorporating unique molecular identifiers was prepared. TCRdb re-analysed the PCR reads in MiXCR, keeping a single row per CDR3 protein. The sample lists over 85,000 distinct CDR3 sequences; 5% to 6% were seen once. The sequencing here drew on PBMCs, mostly from graft donor cells, taken 60 days after TCRalphabeta/CD19-depleted stem cell transplant. These receptors were obtained from a female patient aged 2-9 years who had a stem cell transplant for Fanconi anemia, so the T cells may come from the graft donor.

This clonotype was counted ten times or more. The J gene is TRBJ2-3, the V gene TRBV5-1, with D possibly being TRBD1 (7 bases). The CDR3 runs to 15 residues. Deletions cut 0 bases from V and 6 bases from J, with 14 bases between. Germline loops: CDR1 SGHRS, CDR2 YFSETQ. The CDR3 nucleotides read TGCGCCAGCAGCTTGGGCGGGACAGTTTCCGATACGCAGTATTTT. As protein: CASSLGGTVSDTQYF.

J is TRBJ2-5 and V is TRBV13; D is perhaps TRBD2 (7 bases). The CDR3 loop spans 15 amino acids. Germline lookup yields CDR1 PRHDT and CDR2 FYEKMQ (reference sequence). V was trimmed by 5 bases and J by 4 bases, leaving 17 bases between them. CDR3 DNA sequence: TGTGCCAGCAGCCCTGAGCGGGGAGGGGGAGAGACCCAGTACTTC. This gives the protein CASSPERGGGETQYF.

This clonotype was recorded many times. The J gene is TRBJ2-7, the V gene TRBV18; TRBD1 aligns across 7 bases. This CDR3 contains 14 residues. CDR1 is KGHSH and CDR2 is LQKENI in the germline V gene. The J segment lost 3 bases and the V segment lost 2 bases, leaving 4 bases of the junction unmatched. Here the CDR3 reads CASSPTGTDYEQYF. In nucleotides, the CDR3 is TGTGCCAGCTCACCAACCGGGACAGACTACGAGCAGTACTTC.